A single sample gave rise to the 24 T cell receptor beta chains below, sequenced in a study of cytomegalovirus exposure and HLA in healthy donors. Profiled with immunoSEQ multiplex PCR; TCRdb holds only in-frame clones, not every one. Of over 200,000 clones in the sample, around 87% were seen once. Sequenced input: PBMCs. Receptor source: a woman younger than 35 in good health and CMV-seropositive.

The J gene is TRBJ1-3, the V gene TRBV28; no definite D call. CDR3 length: 14 residues. Looked up from germline, CDR1 is MDHEN and CDR2 is SYDVKM. V lost 5 bases and J lost 4, with 12 bases in between. CDR3 protein: CASSQRVSGNTIYF. The CDR3 nucleotides read TGTGCCAGCAGTCAACGGGTCTCAGGAAACACCATATATTTT.

V and J are TRBV7-2 and TRBJ1-5; a weak D match, TRBD1 (5 bases). Per the germline V gene, CDR1 is SGHTA and CDR2 is FQGNSA. V was pared by 5 bases and J by 11 bases, with 16 bases between. This CDR3 is 13 amino acids long. CDR3 in DNA: TGTGCCAGCAGCGCCGGGGGATCGTCGACCCAGCATTTT. Translation: CASSAGGSSTQHF.

V gene TRBV4-1 combines with J gene TRBJ2-7, with 7 bases identical to TRBD1. Trimming removed 5 bases from V and 4 bases from J; junction bases left unmatched: 5. Germline CDR1 and CDR2: MGHRA and YSYEKL. The CDR3 covers 13 residues. CDR3 DNA sequence: TGCGCCAGCAGCTGGGGGACAGCTTACGAGCAGTACTTC. It specifies CASSWGTAYEQYF.

V gene TRBV25-1 combines with J gene TRBJ2-7; D possibly corresponds to TRBD1 (6 bases). Germline CDR1 reads MGHDK; CDR2 reads SYGVNS. The CDR3 consists of 15 residues. V was shortened by 3 bases and J by 3 bases, with 15 bases between the two germline ends. DNA for the CDR3: TGTGCCAGCAGTGAGTCGTCGGACAGCCTCTACGAGCAGTACTTC. Protein: CASSESSDSLYEQYF.

As for this clone: This same CDR3 is encoded by further DNA sequences in the sample. This rearrangement joins TRBV6-5 to TRBJ2-7; TRBD1 agrees at 11 bases. The CDR3 sequence is 16 residues long. Per the germline V gene, CDR1 is MNHEY and CDR2 is SVGAGI. V gave up 0 bases and J gave up 1 base; unmatched junction bases: 2. DNA for the CDR3: TGTGCCAGCAGTTACTCGAGGGACAGGGGGTCCTACGAGCAGTACTTC. Protein product: CASSYSRDRGSYEQYF.

V gene TRBV7-3 combines with J gene TRBJ2-1; possibly TRBD2 for D (6 bases). The ends were cut back, 4 bases at V and 9 bases at J, with 13 bases in the middle. Germline V gene sequence: CDR1 SGHTA, CDR2 FQGTGA. The CDR3 spans 13 residues. CDR3 amino acids: CASSSRERGEQFF. CDR3 nucleotides: TGTGCCAGCAGCTCTCGGGAGAGGGGTGAGCAGTTCTTC.

CDR3 coding DNA: TGCGCCAGCAGCCTGGGAAGTGGGACATTGGGTCAGCCCCAGCATTTT. This gives the protein CASSLGSGTLGQPQHF. J is TRBJ1-5 and V is TRBV10-2, with D tentatively TRBD1 (6 bases). V gave up 6 bases and J gave up 6 bases, with 21 bases separating them. The CDR3 extends over 16 amino acids. Germline CDR1 and CDR2: WSHSY and SAAADI.

The rearrangement links TRBV28 to TRBJ1-1; D not certain. V lost 2 bases to trimming and J lost 9 bases, with 7 bases between them. The germline V gene has CDR1 MDHEN and CDR2 SYDVKM. The CDR3 runs to 11 residues. The DNA for the CDR3 is TGTGCCAGCAGTTTAAATACTCAAGCTTTCTTT. Residues: CASSLNTQAFF. The entire variable domain, with the rest obtained from reference TRBV28 and TRBJ1-1, is as follows: DVKVTQSSRYLVKRTGEKVFLECVQDMDHENMFWYRQDPGLGLRLIYFSYDVKMKEKGDIPEGYSVSREKKERFSLILESASTNQTSMYLCASSLNTQAFFGQGTRLTVV.

V is TRBV19 and J is TRBJ2-1, with 9 bases that match TRBD1. This CDR3 spans 14 amino acids. Per the germline V gene, CDR1 is LNHDA and CDR2 is SQIVND (reference sequence). V trimming: 8 bases; J trimming: 11 bases; junction bases outside the gene matches: 13. This chain's CDR3 is CASSGQGQGRQQFF. The CDR3 DNA reads TGTGCCAGTTCTGGACAGGGGCAAGGCAGGCAGCAGTTCTTC.

This chain links TRBV27 with TRBJ1-3; 7 nucleotides match TRBD1. The CDR3 has 15 amino acids. Trimming took 5 bases from V and 1 from J; bases not matched to a gene: 5. Per the germline V gene, CDR1 is MNHEY and CDR2 is SMNVEV (reference sequence). CDR3 coding DNA: TGTGCCAGCAGTATCTCGACAGGGTCTGGAAACACCATATATTTT. This sequence encodes CASSISTGSGNTIYF.

The chain joins TRBV7-8 to TRBJ2-5; 9 nucleotides align to TRBD1. The CDR3 spans 14 residues. Trimming removed 10 bases from V and 5 bases from J; junction bases left unmatched: 11. Germline values: CDR1 SGHVS, CDR2 FQNEAQ. The CDR3 region is CATIPLGTGETQYF. CDR3 sequence (DNA): TGTGCCACCATCCCCTTAGGGACAGGGGAGACCCAGTACTTC.

The chain employs TRBV29-1 and TRBJ2-7, with a possible D match to TRBD2 (5 bases). Germline CDR1 reads SQVTM; CDR2 reads ANQGSEA. V lost 6 bases to trimming and J lost 3 bases, with 12 bases between them. The CDR3 loop spans 12 amino acids. CDR3: CSVAHRGYEQYF. CDR3 bases: TGCAGCGTGGCCCATCGGGGCTACGAGCAGTACTTC.

This clone has at least ten counts. The chain carries TRBV30 and TRBJ2-1, with a possible D match to TRBD1 (6 bases). With 2 bases removed from V and 9 bases from J, the gap between germline ends came to 14 bases. The CDR3 runs 13 residues. The germline V gene has CDR1 GTSNPN and CDR2 SVGIG (reference sequence). Written as DNA, the CDR3 is TGTGCCTGGAGTCCAATGGGGGCGAGTGAGCAGTTCTTC. Its protein is CAWSPMGASEQFF. The whole variable domain, remainder taken from reference TRBV30 and TRBJ2-1, is SQTIHQWPATLVQPVGSPLSLECTVEGTSNPNLYWYRQAAGRGLQLLFYSVGIGQISSEVPQNLSASRPQDRQFILSSKKLLLSDSGFYLCAWSPMGASEQFFGPGTRLTVL.

The rearrangement joins TRBV5-1 to TRBJ1-3; a possible D gene is TRBD1 (6 bases). Per germline, CDR1 SGHRS and CDR2 YFSETQ. Trimming took 1 base from V and 4 from J, leaving 12 bases between them. This CDR3 contains 15 residues. The CDR3 loop is CASSLLGAEGNTIYF. CDR3 bases: TGCGCCAGCAGCTTGTTGGGGGCGGAAGGAAACACCATATATTTT.

V gene TRBV4-1 combines with J gene TRBJ1-1, with 10 bases aligning to TRBD1. V gave up 2 bases and J gave up 5 bases; unmatched junction bases: 5. The germline V gene has CDR1 MGHRA and CDR2 YSYEKL. This CDR3 has 15 amino acids. CDR3 residues: CASSQRQGAGTEAFF. DNA for the CDR3: TGCGCCAGCAGCCAAAGACAGGGGGCAGGGACTGAAGCTTTCTTT.

The chain combines TRBV7-2 with TRBJ2-3; unclear D gene. The germline V and J ends were trimmed by 4 bases and 0 bases, with 5 bases remaining between them. The length of the CDR3 is 13 residues. Germline V gene sequence: CDR1 SGHTA, CDR2 FQGNSA. The CDR3 region is CASSSQSTDTQYF. The CDR3 nucleotides read TGTGCCAGCAGCTCCCAGAGCACAGATACGCAGTATTTT.

This clone has only a few counts. V usage is TRBV2 and J usage is TRBJ1-2; 8 nucleotides align to TRBD1. V shed 4 bases, J shed 6 bases, and the junction held 1 base outside the gene matches. The CDR3 has 12 residues. The germline gives CDR1 SNHLY, CDR2 FYNNEI. The CDR3 sequence is CASSGQGNGYTF. Written as DNA, the CDR3 is TGTGCCAGCAGTGGACAGGGGAATGGCTACACCTTC.

The chain is built from TRBV27 and TRBJ2-7; the D gene is possibly TRBD2 (6 bases). V was pared by 7 bases and J by 2 bases, with 18 bases between. Germline CDR1 and CDR2: MNHEY and SMNVEV (reference sequence). The CDR3 covers 15 residues. CDR3 loop: CASTLRGLGPYEQYF. In nucleotides, the CDR3 is TGTGCCAGCACCCTAAGGGGACTCGGACCCTACGAGCAGTACTTC.

This chain connects TRBV2 to TRBJ2-7; possibly TRBD2 for D (5 bases). Trimming pared 7 bases from V and 5 bases from J, leaving 18 bases between. Per the germline V gene, CDR1 is SNHLY and CDR2 is FYNNEI. The CDR3 runs 14 residues. CDR3: CASTRREGSNEQYF. The CDR3 bases are TGTGCCAGCACCCGAAGAGAGGGTTCTAACGAGCAGTACTTC.

V and J are TRBV15 and TRBJ2-7, with D perhaps TRBD2 (5 bases). Germline CDR1 reads LNHNV; CDR2 reads YYDKDF (reference sequence). The V and J ends lost 0 bases and 2 bases respectively, with 11 bases between them. This CDR3 has 15 residues. The DNA of the CDR3 is TGTGCCACCAGCAGAGATCGTAGCGAGGCCTACGAGCAGTACTTC. Protein: CATSRDRSEAYEQYF.

The chain links TRBV28 to TRBJ1-2, with D possibly matching TRBD1 (6 bases). The CDR3 is made up of 13 amino acids. Germline V gene data show CDR1 as MDHEN and CDR2 as SYDVKM. V lost 8 bases and J lost 4, with 14 bases in between. The CDR3 bases are TGTGCCAGCCTGACGCGGGGGGCCTATGGCTACACCTTC. As protein: CASLTRGAYGYTF.

The chain has TRBV9 and TRBJ2-1; 10 nucleotides agree with TRBD2. The V segment lost 4 bases and the J segment 4 bases; nucleotides outside the gene matches: 8. The germline gives CDR1 SGDLS, CDR2 YYNGEE. The CDR3 length is 16 residues. The CDR3 loop reads CASSSKREGPYNEQFF. In DNA, the CDR3 is TGTGCCAGCAGCTCCAAGCGGGAGGGCCCATACAATGAGCAGTTCTTC.

This clone was detected only a few times. The V call is TRBV2, the J call TRBJ1-1, with a weak D call TRBD1 (6 bases). This CDR3 region has 13 residues. V was shortened by 10 bases and J by 3 bases, with 15 bases between the two germline ends. CDR1 and CDR2 (germline): SNHLY, FYNNEI. In DNA, the CDR3 is TGTGCCATCACGGGACAAGGGTACACTGAAGCTTTCTTT. Protein: CAITGQGYTEAFF. Together with reference TRBV2 and TRBJ1-1, the CDR3 gives the full variable domain: EPEVTQTPSHQVTQMGQEVILRCVPISNHLYFYWYRQILGQKVEFLVSFYNNEISEKSEIFDDQFSVERPDGSNFTLKIRSTKLEDSAMYFCAITGQGYTEAFFGQGTRLTVV.

This clone is a singleton in its sample. This chain connects TRBV6-5 to TRBJ1-2; D perhaps matches TRBD1 (6 bases). Germline lookup yields CDR1 MNHEY and CDR2 SVGAGI. Trimming cost V 5 bases and J 6 bases, with 19 bases left between them. The CDR3 has 15 residues. Here the CDR3 DNA reads TGTGCCAGCAGTACCTCTTTGGGGGACATCGATGGCTACACCTTC. It specifies CASSTSLGDIDGYTF.